The entry below gives a single TCR beta chain sequence along with its context. Whole blood supplied total RNA, and T cells were not sorted. During cDNA synthesis, UMIs that each contained a 6-nucleotide sample barcode were added by means of template switching. TCRdb re-called the 5' RACE reads, yielding one record per CDR3 amino acid sequence without DNA. Its listing shows over 200,000 distinct CDR3 sequences. The sample is drawn from a study of monozygotic twins with inflammatory bowel disease. This CDR3 contains 15 residues. Per germline, CDR1 SGHRS and CDR2 YFSETQ. The V call is TRBV5-1, the J call TRBJ1-1; TCRdb proposes TRBD1, but this gene call is untestable without DNA. Sequencing input: blood. The source of this sequence is a human donor with ulcerative colitis or Crohn's disease, or a healthy co-twin of an affected twin (not recorded which). The CDR3 region is CASSPGQVLNTEAFF.